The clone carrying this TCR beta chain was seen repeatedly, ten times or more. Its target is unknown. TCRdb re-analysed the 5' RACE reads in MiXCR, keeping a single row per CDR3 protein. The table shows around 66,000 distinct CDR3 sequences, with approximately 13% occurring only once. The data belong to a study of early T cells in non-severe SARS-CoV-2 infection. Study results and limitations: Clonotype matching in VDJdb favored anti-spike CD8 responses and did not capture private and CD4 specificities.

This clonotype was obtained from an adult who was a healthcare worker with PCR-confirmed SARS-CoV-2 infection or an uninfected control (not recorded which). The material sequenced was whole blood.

CDR3 coding DNA: TGTGCCACCGCCTTTGGCAGGGGAGGCAATCAGCCCCAGCATTTT. Its translation: CATAFGRGGNQPQHF. This rearrangement joins TRBV24-1 to TRBJ1-5; tentatively, D is TRBD1 (6 bases). Looked up from germline, CDR1 is KGHDR and CDR2 is SFDVKD. V dropped 9 bases and J dropped 2 bases, with 16 bases sitting between them. This CDR3 is 15 amino acids long.